This paragraph reports one T cell receptor beta chain. Its antigen is unknown. The data derive from a study of shared clonotypes between healthy human individuals. Overall study results and limits: Clonotype sharing among donors was expected to depend on sequencing depth.

CD8 cells regarded as naive lacked CD45RO, were positively chosen for CCR7, and omitted terminally differentiated effector memory CD45RA+ cells. V trimming: 6 bases; J trimming: 8 bases; junction bases outside the gene matches: 5. The CDR3 loop spans 14 amino acids. Germline loops: CDR1 MNHEY, CDR2 SMNVEV (reference sequence). The deep-level immunoSEQ assay was used. This table comes from immunoSEQ multiplex PCR, and its TCRdb copy is limited to in-frame clones, with some not included. The sample has about 2 million clones; about 95% are singletons. This rearrangement joins TRBV27 to TRBJ1-6; 9 bases agree with TRBD1. The sample consisted of naive CD8+ T cells sorted from blood. The sequence derives from a young man in good health. CDR3 nucleotide sequence: TGTGCCAGCAGGGTCACAGGGGGCGATTCACCCCTCCACTTT. Translation gives CASRVTGGDSPLHF.